This T cell receptor (beta chain) was recorded in a study of PD-L1 blockade in urothelial cancer. The study, taken as a whole, reports: Durable-benefit patients showed greater tumor-associated blood clone expansion at 3 weeks.

Sequencing was performed with immunoSEQ multiplex PCR; in TCRdb, only in-frame clones are kept and a portion is missing. Of fewer than 25,000 clones detected, around nine tenths appear once; the ten largest clones hold 2.5% to 3.5%. For this clone: Its antigen remains unknown.

Sequences were derived from PBMCs, sampled around atezolizumab (anti-PD-L1) treatment. The receptor's source is a man aged 45-65 years with urothelial cancer.

Here the CDR3 DNA reads TGTGCCAGCAGTTTCCTCGGGACTAGGGGCAATGAGCAGTTCTTC. Protein sequence: CASSFLGTRGNEQFF. V and J are TRBV27 and TRBJ2-1; 8 bases match TRBD2. Germline-derived CDR1 and CDR2 are MNHEY and SMNVEV (reference sequence). The ends lost 3 bases at V and 6 bases at J; junction bases unmatched: 7. This CDR3 spans 15 amino acids.